This TCR beta chain is drawn from a study of T cells of healthy individuals. CDR3 size: 14 residues. CDR1 and CDR2 (germline): MNHEY, SVGAGI. Trimming cost V 3 bases and J 8 bases, with 13 bases left between them. TCRdb analysed the 5' RACE reads with MiXCR anew, one entry per CDR3 protein. The table lists more than 85,000 distinct CDR3 sequences, roughly 18% of them singletons. The sequence was obtained from a human donor in good health. The V and J genes are TRBV6-5 and TRBJ1-4; D gene uncertain. CDR3 amino acids: CASSYYRPEEKLFF. CDR3 DNA sequence: TGTGCCAGCAGTTATTATCGTCCTGAAGAAAAACTGTTTTTT.